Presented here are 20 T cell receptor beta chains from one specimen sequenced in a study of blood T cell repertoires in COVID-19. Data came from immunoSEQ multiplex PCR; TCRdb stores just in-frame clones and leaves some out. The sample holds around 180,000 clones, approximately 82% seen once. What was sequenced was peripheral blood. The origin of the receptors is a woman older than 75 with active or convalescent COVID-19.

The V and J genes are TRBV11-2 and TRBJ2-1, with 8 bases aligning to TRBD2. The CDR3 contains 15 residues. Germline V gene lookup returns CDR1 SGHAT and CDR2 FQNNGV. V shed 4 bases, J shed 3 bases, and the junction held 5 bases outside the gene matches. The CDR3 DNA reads TGTGCCAGCAGCTCCCGGGGACTAGGCTACAATGAGCAGTTCTTC. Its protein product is CASSSRGLGYNEQFF.

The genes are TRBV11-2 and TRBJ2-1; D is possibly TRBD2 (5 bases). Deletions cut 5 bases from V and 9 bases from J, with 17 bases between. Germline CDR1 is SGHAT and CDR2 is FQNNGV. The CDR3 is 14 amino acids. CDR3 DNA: TGTGCCAGCAGCGAAGGACTTCCCCGGCCTGAGCAGTTCTTC. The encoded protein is CASSEGLPRPEQFF.

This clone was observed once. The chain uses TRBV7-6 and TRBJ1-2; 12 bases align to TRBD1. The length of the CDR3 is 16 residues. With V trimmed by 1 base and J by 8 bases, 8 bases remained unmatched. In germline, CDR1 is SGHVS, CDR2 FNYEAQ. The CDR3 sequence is CASSLGGQGAGKGYTF. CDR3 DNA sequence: TGTGCCAGCAGCTTAGGGGGACAGGGGGCAGGGAAAGGCTACACCTTC.

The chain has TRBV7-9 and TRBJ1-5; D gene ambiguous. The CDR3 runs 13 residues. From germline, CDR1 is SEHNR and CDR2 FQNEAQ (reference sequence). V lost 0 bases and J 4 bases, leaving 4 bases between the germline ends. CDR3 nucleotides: TGTGCCAGCAGCTTAGCCCAGAATCAGCCCCAGCATTTT. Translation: CASSLAQNQPQHF.

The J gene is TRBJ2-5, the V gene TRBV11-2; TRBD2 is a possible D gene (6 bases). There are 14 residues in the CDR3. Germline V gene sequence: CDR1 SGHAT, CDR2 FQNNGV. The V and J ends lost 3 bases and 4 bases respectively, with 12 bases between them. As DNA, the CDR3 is TGTGCCAGCAGCTTTCGACTCGGGGGAGAGACCCAGTACTTC. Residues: CASSFRLGGETQYF.

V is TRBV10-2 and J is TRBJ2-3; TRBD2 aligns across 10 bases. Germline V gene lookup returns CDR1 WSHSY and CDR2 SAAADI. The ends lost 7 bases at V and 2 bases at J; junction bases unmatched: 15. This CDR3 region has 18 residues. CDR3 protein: CASNDRLAGKGDTDTQYF. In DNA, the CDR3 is TGCGCCAGCAATGACCGACTAGCGGGTAAGGGGGACACAGATACGCAGTATTTT.

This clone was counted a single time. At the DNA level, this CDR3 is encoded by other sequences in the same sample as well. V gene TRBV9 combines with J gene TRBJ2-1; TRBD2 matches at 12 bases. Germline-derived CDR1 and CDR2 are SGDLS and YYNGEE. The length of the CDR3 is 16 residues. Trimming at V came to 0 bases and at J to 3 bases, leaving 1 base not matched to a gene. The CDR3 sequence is CASSVGLAGDYNEQFF. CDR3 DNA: TGTGCCAGCAGCGTAGGACTAGCGGGAGACTACAATGAGCAGTTCTTC.

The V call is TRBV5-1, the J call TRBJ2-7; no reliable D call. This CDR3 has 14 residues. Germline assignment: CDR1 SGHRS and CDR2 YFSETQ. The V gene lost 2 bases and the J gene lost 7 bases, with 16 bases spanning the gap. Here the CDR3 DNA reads TGCGCCAGCAGCTTCTCACCAACCTATAATGAGCAGTACTTC. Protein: CASSFSPTYNEQYF. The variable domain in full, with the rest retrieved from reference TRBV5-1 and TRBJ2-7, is KAGVTQTPRYLIKTRGQQVTLSCSPISGHRSVSWYQQTPGQGLQFLFEYFSETQRNKGNFPGRFSGRQFSNSRSEMNVSTLELGDSALYLCASSFSPTYNEQYFGPGTRLTVT.

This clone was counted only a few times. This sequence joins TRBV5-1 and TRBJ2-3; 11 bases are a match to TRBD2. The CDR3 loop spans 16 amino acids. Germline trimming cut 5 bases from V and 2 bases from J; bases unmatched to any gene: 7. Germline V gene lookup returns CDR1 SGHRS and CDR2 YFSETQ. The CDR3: CASSPRTSGYTDTQYF. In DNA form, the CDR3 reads TGCGCCAGCAGTCCAAGGACTAGCGGGTACACAGATACGCAGTATTTT.

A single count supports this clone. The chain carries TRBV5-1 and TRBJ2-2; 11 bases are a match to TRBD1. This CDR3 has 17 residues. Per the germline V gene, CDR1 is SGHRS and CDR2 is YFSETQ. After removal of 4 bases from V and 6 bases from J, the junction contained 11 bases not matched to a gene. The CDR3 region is CASSLRGDRGESGELFF. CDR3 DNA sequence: TGCGCCAGCAGCCTAAGAGGGGACAGGGGGGAGTCCGGGGAGCTGTTTTTT.

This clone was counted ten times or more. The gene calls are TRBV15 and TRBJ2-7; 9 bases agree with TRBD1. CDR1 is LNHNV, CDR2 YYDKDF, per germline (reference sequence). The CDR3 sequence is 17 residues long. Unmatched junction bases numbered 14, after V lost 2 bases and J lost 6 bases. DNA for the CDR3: TGTGCCACCAGCAGACCCCCTCAGGACAGGGGAAATCTCGAGCAGTACTTC. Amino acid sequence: CATSRPPQDRGNLEQYF. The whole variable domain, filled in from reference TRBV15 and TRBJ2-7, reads DAMVIQNPRYQVTQFGKPVTLSCSQTLNHNVMYWYQQKSSQAPKLLFHYYDKDFNNEADTPDNFQSRRPNTSFCFLDIRSPGLGDTAMYLCATSRPPQDRGNLEQYFGPGTRLTVT.

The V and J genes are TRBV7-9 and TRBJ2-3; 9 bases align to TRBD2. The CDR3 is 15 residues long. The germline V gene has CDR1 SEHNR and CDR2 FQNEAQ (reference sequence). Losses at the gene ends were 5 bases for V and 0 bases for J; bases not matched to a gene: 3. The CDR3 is CASSPAGGSTDTQYF. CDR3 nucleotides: TGTGCCAGCAGCCCGGCGGGGGGGAGCACAGATACGCAGTATTTT.

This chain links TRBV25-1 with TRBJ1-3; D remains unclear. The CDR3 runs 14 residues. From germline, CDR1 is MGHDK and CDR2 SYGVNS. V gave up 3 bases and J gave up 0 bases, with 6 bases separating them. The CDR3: CASSDQVSGNTIYF. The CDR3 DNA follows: TGTGCCAGCAGTGATCAGGTCTCTGGAAACACCATATATTTT.

CDR3 sequence reads: CASSMPWTANYGYTF. CDR3 DNA: TGTGCCAGTAGTATGCCCTGGACAGCGAACTATGGCTACACCTTC. The J gene is TRBJ1-2, the V gene TRBV19, with D perhaps matching TRBD1 (6 bases). The CDR3 loop spans 15 amino acids. The V and J ends lost 3 bases and 2 bases respectively, with 13 bases between them. Germline CDR1 reads LNHDA; CDR2 reads SQIVND (reference sequence).

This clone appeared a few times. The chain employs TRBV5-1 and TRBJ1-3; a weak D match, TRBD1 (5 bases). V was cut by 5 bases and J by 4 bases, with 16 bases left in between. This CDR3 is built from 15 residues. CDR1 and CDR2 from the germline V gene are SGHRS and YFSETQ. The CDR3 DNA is TGCGCCAGCAGGCGGGAGCAGGGCATGGGAAACACCATATATTTT. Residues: CASRREQGMGNTIYF.

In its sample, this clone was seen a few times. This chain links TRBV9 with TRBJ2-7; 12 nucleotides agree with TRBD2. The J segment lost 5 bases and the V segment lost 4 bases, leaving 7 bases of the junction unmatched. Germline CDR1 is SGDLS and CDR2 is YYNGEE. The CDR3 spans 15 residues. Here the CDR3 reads CASSPGLAGFNEQYF. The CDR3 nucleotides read TGTGCCAGCAGCCCCGGACTAGCGGGATTCAACGAGCAGTACTTC.

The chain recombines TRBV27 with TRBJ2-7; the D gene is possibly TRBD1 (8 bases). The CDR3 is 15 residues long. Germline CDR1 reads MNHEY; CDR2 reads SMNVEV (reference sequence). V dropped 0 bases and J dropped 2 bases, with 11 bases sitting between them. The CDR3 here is CASSLSQGGTYEQYF. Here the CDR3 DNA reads TGTGCCAGCAGTTTATCACAGGGGGGGACCTACGAGCAGTACTTC.

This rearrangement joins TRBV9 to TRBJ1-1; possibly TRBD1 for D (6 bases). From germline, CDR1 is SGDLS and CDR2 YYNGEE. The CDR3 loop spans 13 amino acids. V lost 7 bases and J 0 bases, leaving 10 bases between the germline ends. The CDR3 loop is CASAQGMNTEAFF. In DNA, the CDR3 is TGTGCCAGCGCCCAGGGGATGAACACTGAAGCTTTCTTT.

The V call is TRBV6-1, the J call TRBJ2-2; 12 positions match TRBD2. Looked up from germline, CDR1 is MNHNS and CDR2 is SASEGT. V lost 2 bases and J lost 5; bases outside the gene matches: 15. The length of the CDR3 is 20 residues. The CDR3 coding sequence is TGTGCCAGCAGTGAACGCCCGGGTCTAGCGGGAGGGCCTCGGACCGGGGAGCTGTTTTTT. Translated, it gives CASSERPGLAGGPRTGELFF.

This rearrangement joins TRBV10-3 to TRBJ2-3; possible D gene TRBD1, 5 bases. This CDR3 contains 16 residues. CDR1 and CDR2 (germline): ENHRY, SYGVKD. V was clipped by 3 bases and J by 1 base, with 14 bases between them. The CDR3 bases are TGTGCCATCAGTGAACCTCTACAAGGGGGCACAGATACGCAGTATTTT. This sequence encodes CAISEPLQGGTDTQYF.